What follows are 13 T cell receptor beta chains derived from one specimen sequenced in a study of OX40 agonist ivuxolimab in advanced cancers. Only in-frame clones appear in the TCRdb table, and some are missing; sequencing was by immunoSEQ multiplex PCR. This sample has 65,000 to 90,000 clones; around 82% occur once, and the top ten carry approximately 5%. Here the sequenced sample was CD4+ or CD8+ T cells sorted from blood, taken in a trial of the OX40 agonist ivuxolimab. The receptors come from an adult with an advanced solid tumor such as melanoma, head and neck, liver or kidney cancer.

The chain joins TRBV13 to TRBJ2-7; TRBD1 matches 7 bases. V lost 4 bases to trimming and J lost 7 bases; unmatched junction nucleotides: 7. The CDR3 runs 13 residues. CDR1 and CDR2 (germline): PRHDT, FYEKMQ (reference sequence). This CDR3 is CASSYDREREQYF. CDR3 nucleotides: TGTGCCAGCAGCTATGACAGGGAGAGAGAGCAGTACTTC.

CDR3 bases: TGTGCCAGCAGCCAAGATCTCGGGCGGGAGACCCAGTACTTC. Its protein is CASSQDLGRETQYF. The V and J genes are TRBV4-2 and TRBJ2-5; D is unclear. The V end lost 0 bases, the J end lost 5 bases, and 10 bases lay between the germline ends. The CDR3 consists of 14 residues. Germline lookup yields CDR1 LGHNA and CDR2 YNFKEQ.

The chain joins TRBV29-1 to TRBJ2-3; D is perhaps TRBD1 (5 bases). V was pared by 5 bases and J by 0 bases, with 21 bases between. In germline, CDR1 is SQVTM, CDR2 ANQGSEA. This CDR3 contains 17 residues. The CDR3 sequence: CSVKIFRGTASTDTQYF. In DNA form, the CDR3 reads TGCAGCGTTAAGATATTTAGGGGAACTGCTAGCACAGATACGCAGTATTTT.

The chain combines TRBV5-1 with TRBJ1-1; TRBD1 is a possible D gene (5 bases). The V gene's germline CDR1 is SGHRS and CDR2 YFSETQ. This CDR3 has 13 amino acids. V was pared by 4 bases and J by 1 base, with 8 bases between. CDR3: CASSPQGNTEAFF. CDR3 sequence (DNA): TGCGCCAGCAGCCCTCAGGGGAACACTGAAGCTTTCTTT.

The genes are TRBV18 and TRBJ1-1; D ambiguous. Germline loops: CDR1 KGHSH, CDR2 LQKENI. The CDR3 is 12 amino acids. V was cut by 8 bases and J by 0 bases, with 7 bases left in between. CDR3 loop: CASLEVNTEAFF. In DNA form, the CDR3 reads TGTGCCAGCCTAGAAGTGAACACTGAAGCTTTCTTT.

The gene calls are TRBV2 and TRBJ2-7; maybe TRBD1 (5 bases). Germline CDR1 and CDR2: SNHLY and FYNNEI. This CDR3 spans 11 amino acids. The V end lost 4 bases, the J end lost 6 bases, and 7 bases lay between the germline ends. As DNA, the CDR3 is TGTGCCAGCAGTGCGACAGTCGAGCAGTACTTC. It encodes CASSATVEQYF.

This chain joins TRBV28 and TRBJ1-5; 10 positions match TRBD1. The CDR3 extends over 13 amino acids. V lost 7 bases and J lost 6; bases outside the gene matches: 3. Looked up from germline, CDR1 is MDHEN and CDR2 is SYDVKM. Written as DNA, the CDR3 is TGTGCCAGCATAGGACAGGGGGTTCAGCCCCAGCATTTT. Translation: CASIGQGVQPQHF.

This chain uses TRBV11-1 with TRBJ2-2; D call uncertain. Trimming removed 2 bases from V and 0 bases from J, with 4 bases in between. This CDR3 contains 14 residues. Germline V gene data show CDR1 as SGHAT and CDR2 as FQDESV (reference sequence). This CDR3 reads CASSLQSNTGELFF. In DNA, the CDR3 is TGTGCCAGCAGCTTACAGTCGAACACCGGGGAGCTGTTTTTT.

The CDR3 DNA reads TGTGCCAGCAGTCTCCAAGCAGATACGCAGTATTTT. Encoded protein: CASSLQADTQYF. J is TRBJ2-3 and V is TRBV28; no clear D gene. Trimming took off 5 bases at V and 4 bases at J, with 7 bases between the two ends. Germline lookup yields CDR1 MDHEN and CDR2 SYDVKM. The CDR3 length is 12 residues.

This chain links TRBV29-1 with TRBJ2-3; D tentatively fits TRBD1 or TRBD2 (6 bases each). The V end lost 5 bases, the J end lost 5 bases, and 8 bases lay between the germline ends. Looked up from germline, CDR1 is SQVTM and CDR2 is ANQGSEA. This CDR3 is built from 11 residues. CDR3 in DNA: TGCAGCGTTAAGGGGGGAGATACGCAGTATTTT. Translating it yields CSVKGGDTQYF.

In its sample, this clone was seen once. The chain has TRBV10-3 and TRBJ2-7, with no clear D. CDR3 length: 15 amino acids. V lost 2 bases, J lost 0 bases, and 11 bases lay in between. Germline V gene sequence: CDR1 ENHRY, CDR2 SYGVKD. The chain's CDR3 is CAISERGDSSYEQYF. The CDR3 DNA is TGTGCCATCAGTGAGAGAGGCGATAGCTCCTACGAGCAGTACTTC.

The chain joins TRBV27 to TRBJ2-3, with 7 bases aligning to TRBD1. Germline CDR1 reads MNHEY; CDR2 reads SMNVEV (reference sequence). V lost 6 bases to trimming and J lost 2 bases; unmatched junction nucleotides: 8. This CDR3 contains 15 residues. DNA of the CDR3: TGTGCCAGCAGCCGGGGACAGAACTACACAGATACGCAGTATTTT. This sequence encodes CASSRGQNYTDTQYF.

This rearrangement joins TRBV2 to TRBJ1-1, with no clear D. V was clipped by 3 bases and J by 1 base, with 6 bases between them. The CDR3 sequence is 13 residues long. Germline CDR1 reads SNHLY; CDR2 reads FYNNEI. The CDR3 here is CASSDRPNTEAFF. DNA for the CDR3: TGTGCCAGCAGTGACAGGCCGAACACTGAAGCTTTCTTT.